This T cell receptor beta chain was identified during a study of shared clonotypes between healthy human individuals. Study summary: Each donor had three CD4 naive, three CD4 memory, two CD8 naive and one CD8 memory plate. Broader study findings: Only a few donors were included, so the genetic and exposure-history diversity represented was limited. Across subsets, estimated richness was generally greater for naive than for memory populations.

V shed 7 bases, J shed 1 base, and the junction held 7 bases outside the gene matches. This CDR3 has 15 amino acids. Germline lookup yields CDR1 MNHEY and CDR2 SVGAGI. In the original processing: Without quality scores, immunoSEQ junctional reads could not be filtered like full-length reads. The protocol was immunoSEQ multiplex PCR, while the TCRdb copy is restricted to in-frame clones and leaves out a portion. Clonal size and the V and J genes are those of that table, whereas D and trimming came from the DNA. The data show around 2.5 million clones, 80% to 95% seen once. Notes on this clone: Its specificity is unknown.

Sequencing was done on a sample of naive CD4+ T cells from PBMCs. Subset denoted: CD45RA+ positively selected. The V call is TRBV6-5, the J call TRBJ2-1, with TRBD2 identical over 7 bases. This receptor was obtained from a man aged 18 to 29 in good health. Some clones in this sample may be carry-over from other donors' samples. The CDR3 here is CASISGGGSYNEQFF. The CDR3 DNA reads TGTGCCAGCATTAGTGGGGGGGGATCCTACAATGAGCAGTTCTTC.